A single sample gave rise to the 31 T cell receptor beta chains below, sequenced in a study of cytomegalovirus exposure and HLA in healthy donors. The PCR contained 60 Vbeta and 13 Jbeta primers. Clones were sequenced by immunoSEQ multiplex PCR, and TCRdb holds only the in-frame ones, with some missing. The sample has 85,000 to 130,000 clones, 82% seen once. Sequenced material: PBMCs. Receptors were obtained from a man aged 45-60 years in good health and CMV-seronegative.

This clone was observed a handful of times. The CDR3 nucleotides are TGTGCCACCAGCAGAGACCCCTCGGGGGAGGTCCAGTACTTC. Residues: CATSRDPSGEVQYF. The J gene is TRBJ2-5, the V gene TRBV15; a weak D match, TRBD2 (6 bases). CDR1 LNHNV and CDR2 YYDKDF come from the germline V gene (reference sequence). The ends were cut back, 0 bases at V and 10 bases at J, with 15 bases in the middle. The CDR3 runs 14 residues.

The chain is built from TRBV13 and TRBJ1-1; no reliable D call. The CDR3 is 14 residues long. Germline CDR1 is PRHDT and CDR2 is FYEKMQ (reference sequence). Trimming stripped 0 bases from V and 0 bases from J, with 5 bases between. The CDR3: CASSLGTLNTEAFF. CDR3 nucleotide sequence: TGTGCCAGCAGCTTAGGCACATTGAACACTGAAGCTTTCTTT.

The chain combines TRBV30 with TRBJ2-7, with TRBD2 matching 8 bases. The CDR3 runs 12 residues. The V gene's germline CDR1 is GTSNPN and CDR2 SVGIG (reference sequence). The junction had 6 bases not matched to a gene; V was cut back by 7 bases and J by 4 bases. CDR3 loop: CASRGVAYEQYF. The CDR3 region has the DNA TGTGCCTCGCGGGGGGTGGCTTACGAGCAGTACTTC.

The gene calls are TRBV10-1 and TRBJ2-7; TRBD1 might be the D (6 bases). Trimming removed 7 bases from V and 5 bases from J, with 18 bases in between. Germline assignment: CDR1 WNHNN and CDR2 SYGVQD (reference sequence). The CDR3 has 14 residues. The CDR3 reads CASKGQIHVDEQYV. The DNA for the CDR3 is TGCGCCAGCAAAGGACAGATACACGTCGACGAGCAGTACGTC.

Here the CDR3 DNA reads TGTGCCAGCAGTGTATCGTGGGAGCGTAATGAGCAGTTCTTC. It yields the protein CASSVSWERNEQFF. V usage is TRBV6-5 and J usage is TRBJ2-1, with D perhaps matching TRBD2 (5 bases). The CDR3 is made up of 14 amino acids. With 5 bases removed from V and 7 bases from J, the gap between germline ends came to 15 bases. The V gene's germline CDR1 is MNHEY and CDR2 SVGAGI.

The chain recombines TRBV13 with TRBJ1-6; D possibly corresponds to TRBD1 (6 bases). CDR1 is PRHDT and CDR2 is FYEKMQ in the germline V gene (reference sequence). This CDR3 contains 18 residues. V gave up 2 bases and J gave up 6 bases, with 20 bases separating them. The CDR3 loop is CASSLSSTGGTINSPLHF. CDR3 sequence (DNA): TGTGCCAGCAGCTTAAGCTCGACAGGCGGGACTATTAATTCACCCCTCCACTTT.

V is TRBV20-1 and J is TRBJ2-3; D remains unclear. Germline CDR1 DFQATT, CDR2 SNEGSKA (reference sequence). The ends were cut back, 0 bases at V and 7 bases at J, with 5 bases in the middle. The CDR3 runs 11 residues. CDR3 nucleotides: TGCAGTGCTAGAGATATAAATACGCAGTATTTT. The encoded protein is CSARDINTQYF.

This chain connects TRBV19 to TRBJ2-6; 7 bases match TRBD1. CDR1 is LNHDA, CDR2 SQIVND, per germline (reference sequence). Trimming cost V 0 bases and J 2 bases; bases outside gene matches: 1. The CDR3 contains 16 residues. CDR3 sequence reads: CASSIDGTAGANVLTF. CDR3 nucleotides: TGTGCCAGTAGTATAGACGGGACAGCTGGGGCCAACGTCCTGACTTTC.

The chain couples TRBV9 to TRBJ2-3; TRBD2 matches at 11 bases. The CDR3 has 17 residues. J was trimmed by 2 bases and V by 2 bases; bases with no gene match: 7. Germline CDR1 is SGDLS and CDR2 is YYNGEE. Here the CDR3 DNA reads TGTGCCAGCAGCGTGGAAGGGACTAGCGGATTCACAGATACGCAGTATTTT. This codes for CASSVEGTSGFTDTQYF.

This clone was seen more than once but under ten times. The gene calls are TRBV6-6 and TRBJ2-7; possibly TRBD1 for D (5 bases). Trimming shortened V by 7 bases and J by 5 bases, and 15 bases separated the two germline ends. CDR1 and CDR2 from the germline V gene are MNHNY and SVGAGI (reference sequence). This CDR3 is built from 13 residues. The CDR3 region is CASTVTQGHEQYV. Written as DNA, the CDR3 is TGTGCCAGCACCGTCACCCAGGGCCACGAGCAGTACGTC.

The V gene is TRBV27, the J gene TRBJ2-7, with D possibly being TRBD2 (5 bases). Germline V lookup: CDR1 MNHEY, CDR2 SMNVEV (reference sequence). The V end was cut by 7 bases, the J end by 6 bases, with 13 bases between. CDR3 length: 12 residues. The CDR3 loop reads CASIAPSGEQYF. The CDR3 DNA reads TGTGCCAGCATTGCCCCGAGCGGCGAGCAGTACTTC.

This sequence joins TRBV19 and TRBJ1-3, with a weak D call TRBD1 (6 bases). The CDR3 contains 16 residues. The germline V and J ends were trimmed by 7 bases and 0 bases, with 16 bases remaining between them. Germline-derived CDR1 and CDR2 are LNHDA and SQIVND (reference sequence). DNA for the CDR3: TGTGCCAGTATTCCACCGACAGGTAGCTCTGGAAACACCATATATTTT. This translates into CASIPPTGSSGNTIYF.

This clone was recorded a few times. This chain uses TRBV15 with TRBJ2-3; D not resolved. V gave up 0 bases and J gave up 0 bases, with 7 bases separating them. From germline, CDR1 is LNHNV and CDR2 YYDKDF (reference sequence). CDR3 size: 15 residues. The CDR3 region has the DNA TGTGCCACCAGCAGAGATCCACAAAGCACAGATACGCAGTATTTT. It codes for CATSRDPQSTDTQYF. The entire variable domain, with the rest obtained from reference TRBV15 and TRBJ2-3, is as follows: DAMVIQNPRYQVTQFGKPVTLSCSQTLNHNVMYWYQQKSSQAPKLLFHYYDKDFNNEADTPDNFQSRRPNTSFCFLDIRSPGLGDTAMYLCATSRDPQSTDTQYFGPGTRLTVL.

The rearrangement joins TRBV5-4 to TRBJ2-1; D is undetermined. This CDR3 spans 16 amino acids. The V gene's germline CDR1 is SGHNT and CDR2 YYREEE (reference sequence). The V and J ends lost 3 bases and 6 bases respectively, with 19 bases between them. This CDR3 reads CASSSRRLGLTNEQFF. The DNA for the CDR3 is TGTGCCAGCAGCTCCCGCCGGTTGGGCCTAACCAATGAGCAGTTCTTC.

The chain employs TRBV18 and TRBJ2-1, with unresolved D. Germline values: CDR1 KGHSH, CDR2 LQKENI. This CDR3 is 14 amino acids long. Trimming removed 0 bases at V and 6 bases at J, with 9 bases between. The chain's CDR3 is CASSPPVESNEQFF. The CDR3 DNA reads as TGTGCCAGCTCACCACCGGTAGAGTCCAATGAGCAGTTCTTC.

This clone occurred once. V is TRBV15 and J is TRBJ1-4; D is unresolved. Germline V gene lookup returns CDR1 LNHNV and CDR2 YYDKDF (reference sequence). There are 15 residues in the CDR3. V lost 3 bases to trimming and J lost 2 bases, with 10 bases between them. CDR3 coding DNA: TGTGCCACCAGCAGGGGTGGGGAGACTAATGAAAAACTGTTTTTT. Translated, it gives CATSRGGETNEKLFF.

This chain connects TRBV28 to TRBJ1-1; D gene unclear. The V end was cut by 3 bases, the J end by 10 bases, with 9 bases between. The CDR3 is 11 amino acids. Germline-derived CDR1 and CDR2 are MDHEN and SYDVKM. The CDR3 is CASSFRWAAFF. The CDR3 DNA reads TGTGCCAGCAGTTTTAGGTGGGCAGCTTTCTTT.

In DNA form, the CDR3 reads TGCGCCAGCAGCTTGGAAGGGGTCGGCGATTCACCCCTCCACTTT. It codes for CASSLEGVGDSPLHF. This chain joins TRBV5-1 and TRBJ1-6; a weak D match, TRBD1 (5 bases). Germline V gives CDR1 SGHRS, CDR2 YFSETQ. The V and J ends lost 0 bases and 8 bases respectively, with 12 bases between them. CDR3 size: 15 residues.

V gene TRBV6-1 combines with J gene TRBJ1-1, with TRBD1 as a possible D gene (5 bases). Germline V CDR1 and CDR2: MNHNS, SASEGT. V was pared by 2 bases and J by 2 bases, with 6 bases between. CDR3 length equals 13 residues. CDR3 protein: CASSEQGNTEAFF. In DNA, the CDR3 is TGTGCCAGCAGTGAACAGGGAAACACTGAAGCTTTCTTT.

The rearrangement uses TRBV7-2 and TRBJ2-1, with 8 bases aligning to TRBD2. The CDR3 length is 16 residues. V was clipped by 0 bases and J by 4 bases; unmatched bases: 5. CDR1 and CDR2 from the germline V gene are SGHTA and FQGNSA. The CDR3 sequence is CASSLAVTGGYNEQFF. In DNA, the CDR3 is TGTGCCAGCAGCTTAGCGGTTACGGGGGGGTACAATGAGCAGTTCTTC.

The chain uses TRBV19 and TRBJ1-1; D may be TRBD1 (6 bases). With 3 bases removed from V and 1 base from J, the gap between germline ends came to 9 bases. Germline assignment: CDR1 LNHDA and CDR2 SQIVND (reference sequence). This CDR3 spans 14 amino acids. The CDR3 protein is CASSITGKNTEAFF. The CDR3 DNA follows: TGTGCCAGTAGTATCACAGGGAAGAACACTGAAGCTTTCTTT.

V and J are TRBV6-5 and TRBJ2-4, with D possibly TRBD2 on 6 matching bases. V was pared by 7 bases and J by 8 bases, with 15 bases between. CDR1 and CDR2 from the germline V gene are MNHEY and SVGAGI. This CDR3 spans 13 amino acids. This CDR3 reads CASKGVREDIQYF. DNA for the CDR3: TGTGCCAGCAAGGGAGTAAGGGAGGACATTCAGTACTTC.

The chain couples TRBV18 to TRBJ2-7; D is undetermined. Germline values: CDR1 KGHSH, CDR2 LQKENI. The CDR3 totals 14 residues. Trimming left V 2 bases short and J 0 bases short, with 8 bases between. DNA for the CDR3: TGTGCCAGCTCACCAGTGGCCAGCTCCTACGAGCAGTACTTC. It yields the protein CASSPVASSYEQYF.

V is TRBV7-5 and J is TRBJ1-4. TRBV7-5 represents a pseudogene. The CDR3 has 12 residues. In DNA form, the CDR3 reads TGTGCCCACGGGGCAACTAATGAAAAACTGTTTTTT. As protein: CAHGATNEKLFF.

The gene calls are TRBV7-2 and TRBJ2-1; no definite D call. CDR3 size: 11 residues. Germline V gene sequence: CDR1 SGHTA, CDR2 FQGNSA. Trimming stripped 0 bases from V and 15 bases from J, with 9 bases between. For the CDR3, the DNA is TGTGCCAGCAGCTTAGCCCTTTCTTGGTTCTTC. Amino acid sequence: CASSLALSWFF.

This clone was counted a single time. The chain recombines TRBV6-4 with TRBJ2-6, with D hard to call. The CDR3 length is 14 residues. Per germline, CDR1 MRHNA and CDR2 SNTAGT. V was trimmed by 4 bases and J by 1 base, leaving 5 bases between them. CDR3 amino acids: CASSVGSGANVLTF. DNA for the CDR3: TGTGCCAGCAGTGTCGGTTCTGGGGCCAACGTCCTGACTTTC.

CDR3 protein: CASSLPRADTQYF. The DNA for the CDR3 is TGTGCCAGCAGCCTCCCGAGGGCAGATACGCAGTATTTT. V gene TRBV7-2 combines with J gene TRBJ2-3; TRBD2 is a possible D gene (5 bases). Per germline, CDR1 SGHTA and CDR2 FQGNSA. This CDR3 spans 13 amino acids. Trimming left V 5 bases short and J 4 bases short, with 10 bases between.

J is TRBJ1-5 and V is TRBV19; 11 bases line up with TRBD1. Germline assignment: CDR1 LNHDA and CDR2 SQIVND (reference sequence). With 4 bases clipped from V and 5 bases from J, the junction kept 4 bases outside the gene matches. The CDR3 totals 15 residues. The CDR3 nucleotides are TGTGCCAGTAGTAGCTGGACAGGGGGCGATCAGCCCCAGCATTTT. Its translation: CASSSWTGGDQPQHF.

The chain recombines TRBV20-1 with TRBJ2-1, with no clear D. The CDR3 extends over 10 amino acids. V was cut by 2 bases and J by 15 bases, with 11 bases left in between. The germline V gene encodes CDR1 DFQATT and CDR2 SNEGSKA (reference sequence). The DNA for the CDR3 is TGCAGTGCTAGATCCTCCCCTAGGTTCTTC. It specifies CSARSSPRFF.

Only one count was recorded for this clone. The chain is built from TRBV29-1 and TRBJ2-3; TRBD2 matches 15 bases. The CDR3 contains 16 residues. Trimming took 4 bases from V and 5 from J; bases not matched to a gene: 7. Germline-derived CDR1 and CDR2 are SQVTM and ANQGSEA. CDR3 nucleotide sequence: TGCAGCGTTGGGGGGACTAGCGGGGGGCAAGGAGATACGCAGTATTTT. Protein sequence: CSVGGTSGGQGDTQYF.

The V gene is TRBV20-1, the J gene TRBJ1-3, with D unresolved. V lost 4 bases and J 2 bases, leaving 3 bases between the germline ends. CDR3 length: 11 residues. From germline, CDR1 is DFQATT and CDR2 SNEGSKA (reference sequence). The CDR3 region has the DNA TGCAGTGCTACGGCTGGAAACACCATATATTTT. Protein product: CSATAGNTIYF.